Listed below are T cell receptor beta chains from one sample, sequenced in a study of cytomegalovirus exposure and HLA in healthy donors. Profiled with immunoSEQ multiplex PCR; TCRdb holds only in-frame clones, not every one. The table lists 210,000 or so clones, approximately 80% of them singletons. The sample consisted of PBMCs. Source of these receptors: a boy aged 2 to 9 in good health and CMV-seronegative. The CDR3 runs from the conserved cysteine through the conserved F or W. D genes are given only for firm matches. A row's size may be missing; if present it is once, few, many or a size class.

clone_size j_call d_call v_call cdr3_aa cdr3_nt
once TRBJ2-2 TRBD1 TRBV7-9 CASSYSDRGSGTGELFF TGTGCCAGCAGCTATAGTGACAGGGGAAGCGGCACCGGGGAGCTGTTTTTT
once TRBJ2-3 . TRBV13 CASSPSEGGDTQYF TGTGCCAGCAGCCCGTCTGAGGGAGGCGATACGCAGTATTTT
once TRBJ2-7 TRBD1 TRBV29-1 CSVEVPDRGASYEQYF TGCAGCGTTGAGGTCCCCGACAGGGGGGCTTCCTACGAGCAGTACTTC
. TRBJ2-3 . TRBV5-1 CASSWGTGFSSGSTDTQYF TGCGCCAGCAGCTGGGGGACAGGGTTTTCTAGCGGGAGCACAGATACGCAGTATTTT
. TRBJ2-3 . TRBV5-1 CALREVFSTDTQYF TGCGCCTTAAGGGAGGTATTTTCCACAGATACGCAGTATTTT
. TRBJ2-5 TRBD1 TRBV5-1 CASSREDRVEETQYF TGCGCCAGCAGCCGGGAAGACAGGGTGGAAGAGACCCAGTACTTC
. TRBJ2-1 . TRBV9 CASSVGQGINEQFF TGTGCCAGCAGCGTAGGGCAGGGTATCAATGAGCAGTTCTTC
. TRBJ2-3 TRBD2 TRBV4-1 CASSRSSRGGNTDTQYF TGCGCCAGCAGCCGCTCGAGTCGGGGGGGGAACACAGATACGCAGTATTTT
once TRBJ2-1 . TRBV5-6 CASSSPLGRTDNEQFF TGTGCCAGCAGCTCCCCGTTGGGCCGGACTGACAATGAGCAGTTCTTC
. TRBJ2-5 TRBD1 TRBV5-8 CASSVQGALETQYF TGTGCCAGCAGCGTGCAGGGGGCCCTAGAGACCCAGTACTTC
few TRBJ2-1 . TRBV10-3 CATRREGTYNEQFF TGTGCCACCCGACGGGAAGGGACCTACAATGAGCAGTTCTTC
. TRBJ2-1 . TRBV18 CASSPWGPSYNEQFF TGTGCCAGCTCACCATGGGGGCCTTCCTACAATGAGCAGTTCTTC
. TRBJ1-5 . TRBV19 CASSRGLGSNQPQHF TGTGCCAGTAGTCGGGGGTTGGGGAGTAATCAGCCCCAGCATTTT
few TRBJ2-7 . TRBV6-1 CASMGLRGLDEQYF TGTGCCAGCATGGGGTTAAGGGGACTTGACGAGCAGTACTTC
. TRBJ2-3 TRBD1 TRBV19 CASRSGQGATDTQYF TGTGCCAGTAGATCGGGACAGGGCGCGACAGATACGCAGTATTTT
. TRBJ1-2 TRBD1 TRBV15 CATSRDRQGALGYPF TGTGCCACCAGCAGAGATCGGCAGGGGGCGCTTGGCTACCCCTTC
. TRBJ1-5 TRBD1 TRBV30 CAWRPRGDNQPQHF TGTGCCTGGAGGCCCAGGGGGGACAATCAGCCCCAGCATTTT
. TRBJ1-2 . TRBV19 CASSPQGSADYGYTF TGTGCCAGTAGTCCTCAGGGTAGTGCTGACTATGGCTACACCTTC
few TRBJ2-1 . TRBV5-1 CASSLDGYNEQFF TGCGCCAGCAGCTTGGACGGGTACAATGAGCAGTTCTTC
. TRBJ2-3 . TRBV5-1 CASQGTGRIAGVGAQYF TGCGCCAGCCAAGGGACAGGGAGAATAGCGGGAGTAGGGGCGCAGTATTTT
once TRBJ1-1 TRBD1 TRBV19 CASSIVFRDRGNTEAFF TGTGCCAGTAGTATAGTCTTTCGGGACAGGGGCAACACTGAAGCTTTCTTT
. TRBJ2-3 . TRBV11-3 CASSLGQGSTDTQYF TGTGCCAGCAGCTTAGGGCAGGGAAGCACAGATACGCAGTATTTT
few TRBJ1-1 TRBD1 TRBV6-1 CASSEDRGGTEAFF TGTGCCAGCAGTGAAGACAGGGGAGGCACTGAAGCTTTCTTT
. TRBJ2-3 . TRBV6-4 CASSETAGTQGDTQYF TGTGCCAGCAGTGAAACTGCCGGGACTCAGGGAGATACGCAGTATTTT
once TRBJ2-7 . TRBV27 CASSFRGSYEQYF TGTGCCAGCAGTTTCCGGGGTTCCTACGAGCAGTACTTC
. TRBJ2-2 TRBD2 TRBV11-1 CASSAGTSGSIGELFF TGTGCCAGCAGCGCTGGGACTAGCGGGAGTATCGGGGAGCTGTTTTTT
. TRBJ2-5 TRBD2 TRBV5-1 CASSFSGRIGEQYF TGCGCCAGCAGCTTCAGCGGGAGGATAGGGGAGCAGTACTTC
. TRBJ1-4 TRBD1 TRBV11-2 CASSPRQGSEKLFF TGTGCCAGCAGCCCCAGACAGGGGAGCGAAAAACTGTTTTTT
few TRBJ2-3 . TRBV6-5 CASSSLSSTDTQYF TGTGCCAGCAGTTCCCTATCTAGCACAGATACGCAGTATTTT
. TRBJ2-3 . TRBV7-9 CASSLVGREVDTQYF TGTGCCAGCAGCTTAGTAGGCAGGGAGGTCGATACGCAGTATTTT
. TRBJ1-6 TRBD1 TRBV27 CASSFRGSPLHF TGCGCCAGCAGTTTCAGGGGGTCACCCCTCCACTTT
. TRBJ2-7 TRBD2 TRBV4-1 CASSQDLGLAGTYEQYF TGCGCCAGCAGCCAAGATCTCGGACTAGCGGGGACCTACGAGCAGTACTTC
. TRBJ2-5 TRBD1 TRBV2 CASTKNRGAIETQYF TGTGCCAGCACCAAAAACAGGGGCGCGATAGAGACCCAGTACTTC
few TRBJ2-7 TRBD2 TRBV27 CASSGGRVEQYF TGTGCCAGCAGTGGCGGGAGGGTCGAGCAGTACTTC
. TRBJ2-3 . TRBV5-5 CASSLRGWETDTQYF TGTGCCAGCAGCTTGCGGGGGTGGGAAACAGATACGCAGTATTTT
. TRBJ2-3 TRBD1 TRBV5-1 CASSLAQTGGADTQYF TGCGCCAGCAGCTTGGCCCAGACAGGGGGCGCAGATACGCAGTATTTT
. TRBJ2-7 TRBD1 TRBV6-5 CASSSWTDRDRNEQYF TGTGCCAGCAGTTCCTGGACAGACCGGGACAGGAACGAGCAGTACTTC
. TRBJ1-1 . TRBV7-2 CASSLMRGPTEAFF TGTGCCAGCAGCTTAATGCGGGGCCCGACTGAAGCTTTCTTT
. TRBJ1-1 . TRBV4-2 CASRWNTEAFF TGTGCCAGCCGGTGGAACACTGAAGCTTTCTTT
. TRBJ2-7 . TRBV7-9 CASSPLSLAENEQYF TGTGCCAGCAGCCCACTTTCACTAGCTGAGAACGAGCAGTACTTC
. TRBJ1-2 . TRBV5-1 CASSPSSIYGYTF TGCGCCAGCAGCCCTTCGAGTATCTATGGCTACACCTTC
few TRBJ2-1 . TRBV5-6 CASSMPTGQGQFF TGTGCCAGCAGCATGCCTACAGGTCAGGGGCAGTTCTTC
. TRBJ1-2 . TRBV30 CAISSYRVDYGYTF TGCGCCATATCGTCTTACAGGGTTGACTATGGCTACACCTTC
. TRBJ2-1 . TRBV5-6 CASSLQGRVQFF TGTGCCAGCAGCTTGCAGGGGCGCGTGCAGTTCTTC
. TRBJ1-2 . TRBV4-1 CASSQGASPGISYGYTF TGCGCCAGCAGCCAAGGGGCCTCCCCGGGGATCAGCTATGGCTACACCTTC
few TRBJ1-2 TRBD1 TRBV6-1 CASSRGGQGNYGYTF TGTGCCAGCAGCCGCGGGGGACAGGGAAACTATGGCTACACCTTC
. TRBJ1-5 TRBD1 TRBV30 CAWSADTGTGNQPQHF TGTGCCTGGAGTGCAGACACCGGGACAGGCAATCAGCCCCAGCATTTT
. TRBJ2-7 TRBD1 TRBV6-6 CASRQGAGEQYF TGTGCCAGCAGACAGGGGGCAGGGGAGCAGTACTTC
. TRBJ2-5 TRBD1 TRBV7-2 CASSSETGPQETQYF TGTGCCAGCAGCTCGGAGACAGGGCCGCAAGAGACCCAGTACTTC
. TRBJ2-7 TRBD2 TRBV5-1 CASSLDSLLAGGSYEQYF TGCGCCAGCAGCTTGGATTCCCTACTAGCGGGAGGTAGCTACGAGCAGTACTTC
. TRBJ2-7 TRBD2 TRBV6-5 CASSRTSGSYEQYF TGTGCCAGCAGTCGGACTAGCGGCTCCTACGAGCAGTACTTC
. TRBJ2-7 TRBD1 TRBV10-3 CAISSSDRVHEQYF TGTGCCATCAGCAGCTCGGACAGGGTCCACGAGCAGTACTTC
. TRBJ2-7 TRBD1 TRBV29-1 CSVVGQGKAGGTYEQYF TGCAGCGTTGTAGGACAGGGGAAGGCCGGAGGAACCTACGAGCAGTACTTC
. TRBJ1-6 . TRBV5-5 CASSLGAGYNSPLHF TGTGCCAGCAGCTTGGGAGCAGGGTATAATTCACCCCTCCACTTT
. TRBJ2-1 . TRBV6-5 CASSYSEAHNEQFF TGTGCCAGCAGTTACTCCGAGGCGCACAATGAGCAGTTCTTC
. TRBJ2-2 . TRBV30 CAWSSGQTNTGELFF TGTGCCTGGAGCTCAGGACAGACGAACACCGGGGAGCTGTTTTTT
. TRBJ2-1 TRBD2 TRBV2 CASSETGRGGDEQFF TGTGCCAGCAGTGAAACGGGAAGGGGAGGGGATGAGCAGTTCTTC
. TRBJ2-7 . TRBV30 CAWSLSYEQYF TGTGCCTGGAGTCTATCCTACGAGCAGTACTTC
once TRBJ2-1 . TRBV2 CASSERQVYNEQFF TGTGCCAGCAGTGAACGACAGGTCTACAATGAGCAGTTCTTC